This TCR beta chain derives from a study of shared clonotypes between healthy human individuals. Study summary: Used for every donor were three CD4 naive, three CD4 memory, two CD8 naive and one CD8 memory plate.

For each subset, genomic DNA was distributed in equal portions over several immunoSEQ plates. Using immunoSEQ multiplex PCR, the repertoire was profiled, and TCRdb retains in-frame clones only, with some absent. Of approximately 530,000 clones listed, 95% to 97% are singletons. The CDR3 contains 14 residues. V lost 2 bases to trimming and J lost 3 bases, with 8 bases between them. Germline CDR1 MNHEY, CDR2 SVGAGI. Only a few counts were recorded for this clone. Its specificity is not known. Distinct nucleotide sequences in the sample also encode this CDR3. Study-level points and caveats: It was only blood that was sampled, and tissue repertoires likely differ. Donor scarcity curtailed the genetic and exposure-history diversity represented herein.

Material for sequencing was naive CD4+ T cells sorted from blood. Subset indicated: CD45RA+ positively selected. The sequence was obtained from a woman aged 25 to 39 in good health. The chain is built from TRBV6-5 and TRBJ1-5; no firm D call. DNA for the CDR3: TGTGCCAGCAGTTACGGTCAGACCAATCAGCCCCAGCATTTT. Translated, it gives CASSYGQTNQPQHF.